This T cell receptor beta chain was sequenced for a study of beta chain features in type 1 diabetes. On this clone itself: Antigen: not known.

Sorting with CD45RO/CCR7/CD25/CD127/CD95/CD27 yielded naive, central memory, regulatory and stem-like memory CD4+ cells. Purity exceeded 95% in all sorted populations. The CDR3 consists of 16 residues. Germline assignment: CDR1 SGDLS and CDR2 YYNGEE. The V gene end was trimmed by 4 bases and the J gene end by 2 bases; junction bases not matched to a gene: 6. General study findings and limits: All four CD4+ subsets from Type 1 diabetes patients carried moderately but significantly shorter TCRB CDR3s. More deletions and fewer insertions at VDJ junctions were found in patients with type 1 diabetes.

Expressed TCRB transcripts were sequenced, since all the RNA that had been isolated was reverse transcribed. Using immunoSEQ multiplex PCR, the repertoire was profiled, and TCRdb retains in-frame clones only, with some absent. The data contain over 700,000 clones, 15% to 20% of them singletons. This clonotype was sampled from a young woman in good health. Sequenced input: naive CD4+ T cells from blood. This chain uses TRBV9 with TRBJ2-7; 13 bases are a match to TRBD2. The DNA for the CDR3 is TGTGCCAGCAGCACAGGGACTAGCGGGACTGCCTACGAGCAGTACTTC. Its translation is CASSTGTSGTAYEQYF.